A selection of T cell receptor beta chains follows, all from one sample in a study of T cells in Graves' hyperthyroidism and ophthalmopathy. In TCRdb, the multiplex PCR reads were re-called with MiXCR into one record per CDR3 protein. The sample contains 300,000 to 450,000 distinct CDR3 sequences, 15% to 20% of which appear only once. Source material: blood. The receptors derive from a woman between 40 and 50 years old with Graves' ophthalmopathy. CDR3s include the opening cysteine and the closing phenylalanine or tryptophan. The D gene is left open where the match is weak. Clone size appears in some rows only: once, few, many, or a class for an expanded clone.

j_gene,v_gene,d_gene,abundance,CDR3nt,CDR3aa
TRBJ1-6,TRBV6-1,.,many,TGTGCCAGCAGCCCTACCGACGACTGGGGTTCACCCCTCCACTTT,CASSPTDDWGSPLHF
TRBJ2-1,TRBV12-3/TRBV12-4,.,few,TGTGCCAGCAATTCAGCGCCCCAGGAGCATGAGCAGTTCTTC,CASNSAPQEHEQFF
TRBJ2-7,TRBV7-2,.,.,TGTGCCAGCAGCTTTCCCGGGGGGCGATCCTACGAGCAGTACTTC,CASSFPGGRSYEQYF
TRBJ1-5,TRBV28,TRBD1,few,TGTGCCAGCAGCACCCCGGACAGGGGTAGCCTATATAGCAATCAGCCCCAGCATTTT,CASSTPDRGSLYSNQPQHF
TRBJ2-5,TRBV11-2,.,many,TGTGCCAGCAGCTCCTTTCTAAAGGAGACCCAGTACTTC,CASSSFLKETQYF
TRBJ2-7,TRBV12-3/TRBV12-4,.,few,TGTGCCAGCAGTTTGGGGCGGGGGCTCTCCTACGAGCAGTACTTC,CASSLGRGLSYEQYF
TRBJ1-5,TRBV27,.,few,TGTGCCAGAAGTTTCGCGCAGGGAGGGGATCAGCCCCAGCATTTT,CARSFAQGGDQPQHF
TRBJ2-2,TRBV6-2/TRBV6-3,TRBD2,many,TGTGCCAGCAGTCTACCCTCACCGATAGCGGGAAGAAACACCGGGGAGCTGTTTTTT,CASSLPSPIAGRNTGELFF
TRBJ2-5,TRBV20-1,TRBD2,many,TGCAGTGCTAGCCGGACTAGCGGGAGGGCCGGGGAGACCCAGTACTTC,CSASRTSGRAGETQYF
TRBJ2-7,TRBV6-1,.,many,TGTGCCAGCAGCCTCGGGCCTAGTGTCGCTTACGAGCAGTACTTC,CASSLGPSVAYEQYF
TRBJ1-3,TRBV9,TRBD1,many,TGTGCCAGCACCCGGACAGGGGGCAGCTCTGGAAACACCATATATTTT,CASTRTGGSSGNTIYF
TRBJ1-2,TRBV27,TRBD1,many,TGTGCCAGCGGCGACAGGGGCTATGGCTACACCTTC,CASGDRGYGYTF
TRBJ2-3,TRBV27,.,many,TGTGCCAGCAGTTTAGAGAGTTCTAGCACAGATACGCAGTATTTT,CASSLESSSTDTQYF
TRBJ2-7,TRBV5-1,TRBD1,.,TGCGCCAGCAGCTTGTTCACAGGGGGCAACGAGCAGTACTTC,CASSLFTGGNEQYF
TRBJ1-2,TRBV20-1,TRBD1,many,TGCAGTGCTAGACCGGACAGGGGGCGTCCCGCGTTGGGGGGCTACACCTTC,CSARPDRGRPALGGYTF
TRBJ1-1,TRBV10-3,.,.,TGTGCCATCAGCGGCGGGCGCGTGAACACTGAAGCTTTCTTT,CAISGGRVNTEAFF
TRBJ2-7,TRBV6-1,.,.,TGTGCCAGCAGTGCGCTATACTTC,CASSALYF
TRBJ1-1,TRBV12-3/TRBV12-4,.,many,TGTGCCAGCAGTCCTGCGACGGCCATGAACACTGAAGCTTTCTTT,CASSPATAMNTEAFF
TRBJ1-4,TRBV12-3/TRBV12-4,.,many,TGTGCCAGCAGCTGGCCACCTAATGAAAAACTGTTTTTT,CASSWPPNEKLFF
TRBJ2-5,TRBV19,TRBD1,.,TGTGCCAGTAGTACACTTCCCGGGACAGATGAAGAGACCCAGTACTTC,CASSTLPGTDEETQYF
TRBJ1-1,TRBV28,.,many,TGTGCCAGCAGTTACACTGAAGCTTTCTTT,CASSYTEAFF